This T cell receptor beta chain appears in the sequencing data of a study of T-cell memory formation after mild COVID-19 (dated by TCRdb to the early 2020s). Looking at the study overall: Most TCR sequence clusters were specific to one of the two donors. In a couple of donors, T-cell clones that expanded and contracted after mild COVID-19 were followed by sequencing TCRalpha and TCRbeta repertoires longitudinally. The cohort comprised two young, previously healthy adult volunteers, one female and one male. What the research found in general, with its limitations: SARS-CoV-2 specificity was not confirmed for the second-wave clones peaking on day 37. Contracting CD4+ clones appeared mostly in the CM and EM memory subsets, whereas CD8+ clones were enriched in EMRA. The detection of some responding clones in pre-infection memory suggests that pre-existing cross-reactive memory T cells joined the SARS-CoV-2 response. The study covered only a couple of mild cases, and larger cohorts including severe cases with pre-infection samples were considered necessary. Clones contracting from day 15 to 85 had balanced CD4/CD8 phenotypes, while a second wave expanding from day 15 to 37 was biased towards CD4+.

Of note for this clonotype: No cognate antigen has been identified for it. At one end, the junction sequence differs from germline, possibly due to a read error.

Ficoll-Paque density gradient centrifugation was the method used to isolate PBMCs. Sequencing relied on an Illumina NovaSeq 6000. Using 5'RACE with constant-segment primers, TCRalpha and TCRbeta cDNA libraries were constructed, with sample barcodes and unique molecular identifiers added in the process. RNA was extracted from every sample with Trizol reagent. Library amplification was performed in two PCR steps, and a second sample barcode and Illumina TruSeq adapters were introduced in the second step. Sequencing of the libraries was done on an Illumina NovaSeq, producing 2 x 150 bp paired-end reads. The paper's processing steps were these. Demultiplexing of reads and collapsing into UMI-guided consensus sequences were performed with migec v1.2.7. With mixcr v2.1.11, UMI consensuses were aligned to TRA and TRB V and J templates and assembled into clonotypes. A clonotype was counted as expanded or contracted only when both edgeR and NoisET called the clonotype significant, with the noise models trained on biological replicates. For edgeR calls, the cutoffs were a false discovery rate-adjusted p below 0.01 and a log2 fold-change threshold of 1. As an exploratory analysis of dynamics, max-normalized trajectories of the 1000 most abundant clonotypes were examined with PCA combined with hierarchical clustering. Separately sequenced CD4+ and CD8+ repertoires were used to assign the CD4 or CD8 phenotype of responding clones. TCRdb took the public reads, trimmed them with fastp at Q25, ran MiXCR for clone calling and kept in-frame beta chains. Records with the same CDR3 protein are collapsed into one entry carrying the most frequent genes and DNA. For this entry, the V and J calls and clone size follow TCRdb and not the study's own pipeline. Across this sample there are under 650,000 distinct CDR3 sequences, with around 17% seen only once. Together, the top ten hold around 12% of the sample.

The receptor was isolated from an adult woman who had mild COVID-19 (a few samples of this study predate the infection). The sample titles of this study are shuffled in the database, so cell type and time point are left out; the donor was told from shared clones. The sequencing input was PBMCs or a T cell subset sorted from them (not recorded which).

The nucleotides read TGTGCAAGCAGCGTAGTACCGGGCTATGATGAGCAGTTCTTC. Its protein product is CASSVVPGYDEQFF. This sequence uses TRBV9 and TRBJ2-1; the D segment cannot be called with confidence. Its CDR3 holds 14 amino acids, cysteine through phenylalanine. Solely the CDR3 DNA is kept, with 42 bases framed from the first base. CDR1 and CDR2 (SGDLS, YYNGEE) derive from the germline V gene.